The 7 T cell receptor beta chains below all came from one sample that was sequenced in a study of blood T cell repertoires in COVID-19. Only in-frame clones appear in the TCRdb table, and some are missing; sequencing was by immunoSEQ multiplex PCR. Of around 280,000 clones detected, around 90% appear once; the ten largest clones hold about 1.7%. Material: PBMCs or T cells enriched from blood (not recorded which). These receptors were taken from a woman aged 18-29 years with acute COVID-19.

V usage is TRBV29-1 and J usage is TRBJ1-1; 8 bases align to TRBD1. Germline V lookup: CDR1 SQVTM, CDR2 ANQGSEA. The ends lost 6 bases at V and 1 base at J; junction bases unmatched: 1. The CDR3 runs to 12 residues. The CDR3 nucleotides are TGCAGCGTCGACAGGGGGAACACTGAAGCTTTCTTT. Translated, it gives CSVDRGNTEAFF. Supplemented by reference TRBV29-1 and TRBJ1-1, the full variable domain reads SAVISQKPSRDICQRGTSLTIQCQVDSQVTMMFWYRQQPGQSLTLIATANQGSEATYESGFVIDKFPISRPNLTFSTLTVSNMSPEDSSIYLCSVDRGNTEAFFGQGTRLTVV.

A few counts support this clone. The chain joins TRBV10-3 to TRBJ1-6; 9 bases agree with TRBD1. Germline V gene data show CDR1 as ENHRY and CDR2 as SYGVKD. The ends lost 4 bases at V and 7 bases at J; junction bases unmatched: 5. The CDR3 spans 15 residues. The CDR3 here is CAISAVGQGNSPLHF. CDR3 nucleotide sequence: TGTGCCATCAGTGCCGTCGGACAGGGGAATTCACCCCTCCACTTT.

Comments on this clone: Distinct nucleotide sequences in the sample also encode this CDR3. This chain joins TRBV7-9 and TRBJ2-3; TRBD2 is a possible D gene (6 bases). CDR1 is SEHNR, CDR2 FQNEAQ, per germline (reference sequence). Trimming cost V 3 bases and J 3 bases, with 7 bases left between them. The CDR3 extends over 13 amino acids. CDR3 nucleotide sequence: TGTGCCAGCAGCTTCGGGGGTACAGATACGCAGTATTTT. It translates to CASSFGGTDTQYF.

V and J are TRBV5-1 and TRBJ2-7, with TRBD2 matching over 7 bases. V was clipped by 4 bases and J by 0 bases; unmatched bases: 7. The germline gives CDR1 SGHRS, CDR2 YFSETQ. The CDR3 covers 15 residues. The CDR3 reads CASSQTSPTSYEQYF. DNA of the CDR3: TGCGCCAGCAGCCAGACTAGCCCCACCTCCTACGAGCAGTACTTC.

J is TRBJ1-5 and V is TRBV16; D unresolved. The germline V gene has CDR1 KGHSY and CDR2 FQNENV. The V end lost 5 bases, the J end lost 3 bases, and 11 bases lay between the germline ends. The CDR3 totals 14 residues. Written as DNA, the CDR3 is TGTGCCAGCAGCAGCGACCCGTACAATCAGCCCCAGCATTTT. It yields the protein CASSSDPYNQPQHF.

The chain employs TRBV4-3 and TRBJ2-1; 10 bases match TRBD2. In germline, CDR1 is LGHNA, CDR2 YSLEER. Unmatched junction bases numbered 2, after V lost 4 bases and J lost 2 bases. The CDR3 consists of 15 residues. Here the CDR3 DNA reads TGCGCCAGCAGCCGAGGGACTAGCGCCTACAATGAGCAGTTCTTC. Translating gives CASSRGTSAYNEQFF.

The rearrangement links TRBV7-2 to TRBJ1-5; D perhaps matches TRBD1 (5 bases). Germline V gene lookup returns CDR1 SGHTA and CDR2 FQGNSA. V shed 1 base and J shed 0 bases, with 13 bases lying between them. The CDR3 has 17 amino acids. As DNA, the CDR3 is TGTGCCAGCAGCTTAGTGGGAGGGACGCTTAGCAATCAGCCCCAGCATTTT. The encoded protein is CASSLVGGTLSNQPQHF.